The rows below give T cell receptor beta chains drawn from one sample of a study of blood T cell repertoires in COVID-19. Sequenced by immunoSEQ multiplex PCR; TCRdb stores in-frame clones only, minus some. The sample has approximately 110,000 clones, around 80% seen once; the top ten hold 0.7% to 1%. Sequenced sample: peripheral blood. These receptors were taken from an older woman with acute or convalescent COVID-19. Each CDR3 is given with its conserved first and last residue. D genes are given only for firm matches. Expanded clones get a size class; other rows say once, few or many, or leave the size out.

len,d_gene,abundance,j_gene,v_gene,CDR3aa,CDR3nt
15,.,.,TRBJ1-3,TRBV9,CASSLNSLTGNTIYF,TGTGCCAGCAGCCTCAACTCACTAACTGGAAACACCATATATTTT
14,TRBD2,once,TRBJ2-5,TRBV6-5,CASSYSGGQETQYF,TGTGCCAGCAGTTACTCGGGGGGGCAAGAGACCCAGTACTTC
12,TRBD2,.,TRBJ2-7,TRBV24-1,CATPGGTYEQYF,TGTGCCACCCCGGGAGGGACCTACGAGCAGTACTTC
15,.,.,TRBJ2-3,TRBV9,CASSVEGRDTDTQYF,TGTGCCAGCAGCGTAGAGGGCAGGGACACAGATACGCAGTATTTT
19,.,.,TRBJ2-6,TRBV15,CATSRDSQVALPGANVLTF,TGTGCCACCAGCAGAGATAGTCAGGTGGCACTCCCCGGGGCCAACGTCCTGACTTTC
12,.,once,TRBJ1-1,TRBV28,CAIREGYNEAFF,TGTGCGATCCGGGAAGGGTACAATGAAGCTTTCTTT
16,TRBD1,.,TRBJ2-5,TRBV9,CASSAGQGARVETQYF,TGTGCCAGCAGCGCAGGACAGGGGGCGCGGGTAGAGACCCAGTACTTC
13,.,.,TRBJ2-7,TRBV28,CASSPPPVYEQYF,TGTGCCAGCAGTCCCCCCCCCGTTTACGAGCAGTACTTC
13,.,few,TRBJ1-1,TRBV12-3/TRBV12-4,CASSFQGGTEAFF,TGTGCCAGCAGTTTTCAGGGAGGCACTGAAGCTTTCTTT
15,.,.,TRBJ2-2,TRBV4-1,CASSHSGRRGGELFF,TGCGCCAGCAGCCACTCGGGTCGACGGGGCGGGGAGCTGTTTTTT
17,TRBD2,.,TRBJ2-1,TRBV3-1/TRBV3-2,CASSLGLAGASYNEQFF,TGTGCCAGCAGCCTGGGACTAGCGGGGGCTTCCTACAATGAGCAGTTCTTC
15,.,.,TRBJ2-5,TRBV5-1,CASSNADSLWETQYF,TGCGCCAGCAGCAACGCTGACAGCCTCTGGGAGACCCAGTACTTC
15,TRBD2,.,TRBJ2-3,TRBV6-5,CASSLLAGGPNTQYF,TGTGCCAGCAGTTTACTAGCGGGGGGGCCGAATACGCAGTATTTT